The sample holds many counts of the clone carrying this T cell receptor (beta chain). V lost 4 bases to trimming and J lost 4 bases; unmatched junction nucleotides: 10. The length of the CDR3 is 17 residues. In germline, CDR1 is SGHRS, CDR2 YFSETQ. Individual cDNA molecules received unique molecular identifiers. TCRdb fed the 5' RACE reads into MiXCR, producing one record per CDR3 protein. Of 65,000 to 80,000 distinct CDR3 sequences in the sample, about 13% were seen once. This specimen belongs to a study of early T cells in non-severe SARS-CoV-2 infection. Study-wide background: Sequencing was performed on bulk RNA from unsorted whole blood, leaving chains unpaired.

The chain links TRBV5-1 to TRBJ2-1; 11 bases map to TRBD1. The source material was whole blood. The origin of this receptor is an adult who was a healthcare worker with PCR-confirmed SARS-CoV-2 infection or an uninfected control (not recorded which). CDR3 region: CASSTGTGGRGYNEQFF. The CDR3 nucleotides are TGCGCCAGCAGCACCGGGACAGGGGGACGGGGATACAATGAGCAGTTCTTC.